This T cell receptor (beta chain) is drawn from a study of T cell responses to AZD1222 COVID-19 vaccine. The trim removed 2 bases at V and 6 bases at J, leaving 9 bases unmatched. Germline V gene data show CDR1 as SNHLY and CDR2 as FYNNEI. The CDR3 loop spans 15 amino acids. Method: immunoSEQ multiplex PCR; TCRdb's copy keeps in-frame clones and lacks some. The sample has 90,000 to 130,000 clones; roughly 87% are singletons. The origin of this receptor is an adult in good health. J is TRBJ2-7 and V is TRBV2, with 8 bases lining up with TRBD1. The material was peripheral blood, obtained on day 0 of AZD1222 vaccination. CDR3 in DNA: TGTGCCAGCAGTGAAAGCCCCAGGGGGCAGGTCGAGCAGTACTTC. This encodes CASSESPRGQVEQYF.